These 31 T cell receptor beta chains originate from one sample sequenced in a study of blood T cells in healthy people across ages. Primers used in a second PCR of about 7 to 11 cycles were a sample-barcoded 5' primer and a J-beta primer mix. MiXCR, applied by TCRdb to the 5' RACE reads, yields one record per CDR3 protein. The top ten hold under 20% of the sample, which has 550,000 to 600,000 distinct CDR3 sequences, 25% to 30% seen once. Sequenced input: blood. The receptor source for this set is a woman aged 70 to 79 in good health.

The V and J genes are TRBV6-1 and TRBJ1-2; 7 bases are a match to TRBD1. V shed 7 bases and J 10 bases; nucleotides not matched to a gene: 9. This CDR3 has 12 residues. Germline V gene data show CDR1 as MNHNS and CDR2 as SASEGT. The CDR3 loop reads CASNQDRPTYTF. CDR3 nucleotides: TGTGCCAGCAATCAGGACAGGCCTACCTACACCTTC.

The chain has TRBV5-6 and TRBJ2-2, with D perhaps TRBD1 (5 bases). In germline, CDR1 is SGHDT, CDR2 YYEEEE. The V end lost 7 bases, the J end lost 0 bases, and 13 bases lay between the germline ends. The CDR3 runs 15 residues. DNA of the CDR3: TGTGCCAGCGACAGCCGTGGAGCGAACACCGGGGAGCTGTTTTTT. As protein: CASDSRGANTGELFF.

This clonotype appeared a few times. The chain combines TRBV7-2 with TRBJ2-3; the D is unclear. CDR1 is SGHTA and CDR2 is FQGNSA in the germline V gene. Trimming took off 7 bases at V and 2 bases at J, with 16 bases between the two ends. The CDR3 is 15 residues long. As DNA, the CDR3 is TGTGCCAGCATCCCCATAGGATGGACCACAGATACGCAGTATTTT. As protein: CASIPIGWTTDTQYF.

This clonotype was seen a handful of times. The chain recombines TRBV5-1 with TRBJ2-5; TRBD2 matches at 8 bases. The V and J ends lost 3 bases and 1 base, in that order; junction bases with no gene match: 2. This CDR3 comprises 14 residues. Per germline, CDR1 SGHRS and CDR2 YFSETQ. CDR3 sequence reads: CASSWGTSQETQYF. As DNA, the CDR3 is TGCGCCAGCAGCTGGGGGACTAGCCAAGAGACCCAGTACTTC.

This clonotype showed up just a few times. Compared with germline, one end of the junction differs, possibly owing to a read error. The V gene is TRBV7-2, the J gene TRBJ2-5; no firm D call. The J call is uncertain, as TRBJ2-1 better fits the DNA end. Germline V CDR1 and CDR2: SGHTA, FQGNSA. The CDR3 totals 14 residues. The CDR3 nucleotides are TGTGCCAGCACCTTACTGCTAGCCTACAATGAGCAGTTCTTC. The encoded protein is CASTLLLAYNEQFF.

This chain uses TRBV20-1 with TRBJ1-2; 12 bases are shared with TRBD1. This CDR3 region has 13 residues. V shed 5 bases and J 8 bases; nucleotides not matched to a gene: 6. In germline, CDR1 is DFQATT, CDR2 SNEGSKA (reference sequence). The CDR3 DNA is TGCAGTGCTTGGGGACAGGGGGCATGGGGCTACACCTTC. Translating gives CSAWGQGAWGYTF.

The chain recombines TRBV2 with TRBJ2-7; TRBD1 agrees at 7 bases. The V gene's germline CDR1 is SNHLY and CDR2 FYNNEI. J was trimmed by 2 bases and V by 7 bases; bases with no gene match: 2. This CDR3 is built from 12 residues. This CDR3 reads CASKGQPYEQYF. The CDR3 DNA sequence: TGTGCCAGCAAGGGACAGCCCTACGAGCAGTACTTC.

CDR3 nucleotide sequence: TGTGCCAGCAGTGAGGGACGGGGCAGGGGCAACTATGGCTACACCTTC. The encoded protein is CASSEGRGRGNYGYTF. V usage is TRBV6-1 and J usage is TRBJ1-2; D possibly corresponds to TRBD1 (6 bases). Per the germline V gene, CDR1 is MNHNS and CDR2 is SASEGT. V was clipped by 3 bases and J by 2 bases, with 16 bases between them. This CDR3 is built from 16 residues.

This clonotype was counted a few times. The CDR3 spells CAIRATGTMNTEAFF. The CDR3 nucleotides read TGTGCCATCAGAGCGACAGGGACGATGAACACTGAAGCTTTCTTT. The chain combines TRBV10-3 with TRBJ1-1, with 7 bases fitting TRBD1. The CDR3 consists of 15 residues. Germline CDR1 is ENHRY and CDR2 is SYGVKD. V dropped 6 bases and J dropped 0; count of bases not matched to a gene: 7.

This clonotype was detected only a few times. The chain employs TRBV24-1 and TRBJ2-4, with D maybe TRBD1 (7 bases). V was trimmed by 7 bases and J by 10 bases, leaving 16 bases between them. The CDR3 is 13 amino acids. The germline CDR1 and CDR2 sequences are KGHDR and SFDVKD. The CDR3 sequence: CATSLPQGGIQYF. The CDR3 bases are TGTGCCACCAGCCTACCCCAGGGGGGAATTCAGTACTTC.

J is TRBJ1-2 and V is TRBV10-3; D might be TRBD1 (5 bases). Trimming took 6 bases from V and 6 from J, leaving 17 bases between them. CDR3 length: 14 residues. CDR1 is ENHRY, CDR2 SYGVKD, per germline. The CDR3 loop reads CAIRTGTGENGYTF. CDR3 DNA: TGTGCCATCAGGACGGGGACGGGGGAGAATGGCTACACCTTC.

The chain has TRBV2 and TRBJ1-4; 8 bases map to TRBD1. Germline trimming cut 6 bases from V and 3 bases from J; bases unmatched to any gene: 3. From germline, CDR1 is SNHLY and CDR2 FYNNEI. This CDR3 comprises 14 residues. CDR3 in amino acids: CASREQGANEKLFF. As DNA, the CDR3 is TGTGCCAGCAGAGAACAGGGGGCTAATGAAAAACTGTTTTTT.

This clonotype was recorded at least ten times. The chain couples TRBV6-6 to TRBJ1-2, with a weak D call TRBD1 (5 bases). The CDR3 runs 13 residues. CDR1 and CDR2 (germline): MNHNY, SVGAGI (reference sequence). V lost 6 bases, J lost 4 bases, and 12 bases lay in between. The CDR3 sequence is CASSPGQAYGYTF. The CDR3 DNA is TGTGCCAGCAGCCCGGGGCAAGCCTATGGCTACACCTTC.

The chain combines TRBV5-1 with TRBJ2-5; 9 bases agree with TRBD1. The germline V gene encodes CDR1 SGHRS and CDR2 YFSETQ. V dropped 0 bases and J dropped 13; count of bases not matched to a gene: 13. This CDR3 is 15 amino acids long. The CDR3 DNA follows: TGCGCCAGCAGCTTGGGTGGGACAGGGACCTACGAGCGGTACTTC. Amino acids: CASSLGGTGTYERYF.

The rearrangement links TRBV2 to TRBJ1-6; no definite D call. V shed 6 bases and J shed 8 bases, with 11 bases lying between them. CDR3 length equals 13 residues. The germline V gene encodes CDR1 SNHLY and CDR2 FYNNEI. The CDR3 bases are TGTGCCAGCAGCGGCGCCGTGGATTCACCCCTCCACTTT. It translates to CASSGAVDSPLHF.

This clonotype appeared a few times. This chain connects TRBV7-3 to TRBJ2-5; D might be TRBD2 (5 bases). Between the trimmed V and J ends, which lost 2 bases and 5 bases, there was a span of 18 bases. CDR1 is SGHTA and CDR2 is FQGTGA in the germline V gene. The CDR3 is 16 amino acids. The CDR3 sequence is CASSLSPSTARETQYF. CDR3 coding DNA: TGTGCCAGCAGCTTATCTCCTAGCACCGCGCGGGAGACCCAGTACTTC.

This clonotype was counted a few times. The V and J genes are TRBV20-1 and TRBJ2-3; TRBD1 agrees at 8 bases. This CDR3 has 14 amino acids. J lost 4 bases, V lost 5 bases, and 8 bases had no gene match. The V gene's germline CDR1 is DFQATT and CDR2 SNEGSKA (reference sequence). CDR3 sequence (DNA): TGCAGTGCTTGGAAAGGACAGGGTTCAGATACGCAGTATTTT. Translating gives CSAWKGQGSDTQYF.

The V and J genes are TRBV6-6 and TRBJ1-5; D remains unclear. The germline V and J ends were trimmed by 6 bases and 3 bases, with 15 bases remaining between them. The CDR3 has 15 amino acids. CDR1 and CDR2 (germline): MNHNY, SVGAGI (reference sequence). For the CDR3, the DNA is TGTGCCAGCAGCTCCCAGGACGCCTTCAATCAGCCCCAGCATTTT. Protein product: CASSSQDAFNQPQHF.

Only a few counts were recorded for this clonotype. V usage is TRBV6-6 and J usage is TRBJ1-3; D unresolved. Between the trimmed V and J ends, which lost 6 bases and 2 bases, there was a span of 8 bases. The CDR3 is 13 residues long. Germline V lookup: CDR1 MNHNY, CDR2 SVGAGI (reference sequence). Here the CDR3 reads CASSSEPGNTIYF. The DNA for the CDR3 is TGTGCCAGCAGCTCCGAACCTGGAAACACCATATATTTT.

There are a few counts of this clonotype. This chain links TRBV7-3 with TRBJ2-1; TRBD2 matches at 9 bases. The ends lost 3 bases at V and 2 bases at J; junction bases unmatched: 2. This CDR3 has 15 residues. The germline V gene has CDR1 SGHTA and CDR2 FQGTGA. Written as DNA, the CDR3 is TGTGCCAGCAGCTTCAGCGGGGGGACCTACAATGAGCAGTTCTTC. Translating it yields CASSFSGGTYNEQFF.

The chain combines TRBV7-2 with TRBJ2-7; D not certain. The CDR3 runs 13 residues. Germline V lookup: CDR1 SGHTA, CDR2 FQGNSA. Trimming removed 4 bases from V and 2 bases from J, with 9 bases in between. DNA for the CDR3: TGTGCCAGCAGCTATCAAGTTACCTACGAGCAGTACTTC. Its translation: CASSYQVTYEQYF.

The chain carries TRBV15 and TRBJ2-1; possibly TRBD2 for D (7 bases). V lost 1 base, J lost 1 base, and 14 bases lay in between. The germline V gene encodes CDR1 LNHNV and CDR2 YYDKDF (reference sequence). There are 17 residues in the CDR3. In DNA, the CDR3 is TGTGCCACCAGCAGAGCGAAAGGGGGGGAGTCCTACAATGAGCAGTTCTTC. Translating gives CATSRAKGGESYNEQFF.

This clonotype has just a few counts. The rearrangement joins TRBV20-1 to TRBJ2-7; D possibly corresponds to TRBD1 (6 bases). The CDR3 loop spans 15 amino acids. V dropped 0 bases and J dropped 2 bases, with 14 bases sitting between them. From germline, CDR1 is DFQATT and CDR2 SNEGSKA (reference sequence). The CDR3 DNA is TGCAGTGCTAGAGATCTAGGACAGCGAGCCTACGAGCAGTACTTC. Its translation is CSARDLGQRAYEQYF.

Concerning this clonotype: Germline and junction disagree at one end, which may indicate a read error. The chain uses TRBV7-7 and TRBJ2-1; 11 nucleotides line up with TRBD2. Germline loops: CDR1 SSHAT, CDR2 FNYEAQ (reference sequence). The CDR3 extends over 15 amino acids. The CDR3 nucleotides are TGTGCTAGCAGCTTAGGGACTAGCGGAGGGGATGAGCAGTTCTTC. Encoded protein: CASSLGTSGGDEQFF.

Details on this clonotype: An end of the junction does not agree with germline; a read error may underlie this. V is TRBV28 and J is TRBJ2-5, with 7 bases fitting TRBD2. CDR1 and CDR2 (germline): MDHEN, SYDVKM. The CDR3 is made up of 13 amino acids. The CDR3 DNA follows: TGTGCCAGTACTAGCGAGGAGAGAGAGACCCAGTGCTTC. As protein: CASTSEERETQCF.

The chain combines TRBV11-2 with TRBJ1-2, with D possibly TRBD1 on 5 matching bases. The germline V gene has CDR1 SGHAT and CDR2 FQNNGV. The CDR3 spans 13 residues. V was cut by 4 bases and J by 7 bases, with 13 bases left in between. CDR3 loop: CASSSAGNAGYTF. The CDR3, as DNA: TGTGCCAGCAGCTCGGCAGGGAATGCTGGCTACACCTTC.

Notes on this clonotype: The junction differs from germline at one of its ends, possibly a read error. This chain joins TRBV5-6 and TRBJ2-7, with D possibly TRBD1 on 5 matching bases. CDR1 is SGHDT, CDR2 YYEEEE, per germline. The CDR3 extends over 13 amino acids. Written as DNA, the CDR3 is TGTGCCGGCAGTAAGGGGATTTTTGACGAGCAGTACTTC. Translated: CAGSKGIFDEQYF.

This clonotype was counted a few times. J is TRBJ2-7 and V is TRBV6-2 or TRBV6-3; 9 bases agree with TRBD1. V shed 8 bases and J 1 base; nucleotides not matched to a gene: 6. There are 14 residues in the CDR3. CDR1 is MNHEY and CDR2 is SVGEGT in the germline V gene. The CDR3 DNA follows: TGTGCCAGCCAGGACAGGGGCCCTTCCTACGAGCAGTACTTC. Translated, it gives CASQDRGPSYEQYF.

This clonotype appeared a few times. Its ends do not fully match the called genes, so a read error is possible. The V call is TRBV6-5, the J call TRBJ2-3; 9 nucleotides line up with TRBD2. The CDR3 runs 15 residues. CDR1 is MNHEY and CDR2 is SVGAGI in the germline V gene. Here the CDR3 reads CASSYWRGGLDTQYF. DNA for the CDR3: TGCGCCAGCAGTTATTGGCGGGGGGGCCTAGATACGCAGTATTTT.

The chain carries TRBV4-2 and TRBJ1-6; D gene ambiguous. This CDR3 is built from 19 residues. Germline loops: CDR1 LGHNA, CDR2 YNFKEQ. Between the trimmed V and J ends, which lost 0 bases and 7 bases, there was a span of 22 bases. CDR3 nucleotides: TGTGCCAGCAGCCAAGAAATACTGGCTCGGTTCGGCGCGAATTCACCCCTCCACTTT. Protein: CASSQEILARFGANSPLHF.

On this clonotype itself: The germline gene is not matched at one end of the junction; a read error may be the cause. V is TRBV12-3 or TRBV12-4 and J is TRBJ1-2; TRBD1 matches 8 bases. The CDR3 has 15 residues. CDR3 DNA: TGTACCAGCAGTTTCCGGGACAGGCAAAACTATGGCTACACCTTC. Amino acids: CTSSFRDRQNYGYTF.